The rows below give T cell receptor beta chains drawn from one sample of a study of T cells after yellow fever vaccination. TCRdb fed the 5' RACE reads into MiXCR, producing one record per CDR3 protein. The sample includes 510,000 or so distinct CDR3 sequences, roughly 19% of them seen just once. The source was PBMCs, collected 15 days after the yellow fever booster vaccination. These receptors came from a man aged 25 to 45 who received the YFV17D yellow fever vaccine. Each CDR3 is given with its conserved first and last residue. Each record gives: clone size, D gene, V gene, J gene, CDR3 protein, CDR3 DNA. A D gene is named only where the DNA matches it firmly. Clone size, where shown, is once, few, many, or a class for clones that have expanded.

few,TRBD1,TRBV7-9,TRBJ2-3,CASGRDSRTDTQYF,TGTGCCAGCGGCCGGGACAGCCGCACAGATACGCAGTATTTT
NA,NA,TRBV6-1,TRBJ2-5,CASTPAGPGTQYF,TGTGCCAGCACCCCGGCTGGTCCAGGGACCCAGTACTTC
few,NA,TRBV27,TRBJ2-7,CASSFGAAVSYEQYF,TGTGCCAGCAGTTTTGGAGCAGCGGTCTCCTACGAGCAGTACTTC
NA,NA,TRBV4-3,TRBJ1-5,CASSQDVTGGSNQPQHF,TGCGCCAGCAGCCAAGATGTGACGGGGGGCAGCAATCAGCCCCAGCATTTT
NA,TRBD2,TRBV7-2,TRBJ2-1,CASSSQLAGGGNEQFF,TGTGCCAGCAGCAGCCAACTAGCGGGAGGCGGGAATGAGCAGTTCTTC
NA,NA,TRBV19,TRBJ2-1,CASSGLSLLEQFF,TGTGCCAGTTCAGGACTTAGCTTATTAGAGCAGTTCTTC
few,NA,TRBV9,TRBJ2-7,CASSPGGRGQIYEQYF,TGTGCCAGCAGCCCCGGGGGCAGGGGTCAAATCTACGAGCAGTACTTC
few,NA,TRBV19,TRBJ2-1,CASSPSRGNEQFF,TGTGCCAGTAGTCCTAGCAGGGGCAATGAGCAGTTCTTC
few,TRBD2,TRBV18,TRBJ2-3,CASSPIAGGSTDTQYF,TGTGCCAGCTCACCTATAGCGGGAGGAAGCACAGATACGCAGTATTTT
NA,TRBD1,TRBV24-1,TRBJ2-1,CATSDLQGSHWEQFF,TGTGCCACCAGTGATTTACAGGGGTCCCATTGGGAGCAGTTCTTC
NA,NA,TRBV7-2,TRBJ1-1,CASSSGREAFF,TGTGCCAGCAGCTCCGGCAGGGAGGCTTTCTTT
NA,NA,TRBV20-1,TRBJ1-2,CSARIDGYTF,TGCAGTGCTAGAATCGATGGCTACACCTTC
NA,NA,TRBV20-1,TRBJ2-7,CSAVEAPSYEQYF,TGCAGTGCGGTTGAGGCCCCTAGTTACGAGCAGTACTTC
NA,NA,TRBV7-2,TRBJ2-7,CASSLFGGYEQYF,TGTGCCAGCAGCTTATTTGGCGGCTACGAGCAGTACTTC
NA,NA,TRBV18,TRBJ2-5,CASSPDSPQYF,TGTGCCAGCTCGCCGGACTCGCCCCAGTACTTC
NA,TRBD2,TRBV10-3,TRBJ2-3,CAISSPGTSGTDTQYF,TGTGCCATCAGTTCCCCGGGGACTAGCGGCACAGATACGCAGTATTTT
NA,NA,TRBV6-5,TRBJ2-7,CASSYSRRYEQYF,TGTGCCAGCAGTTACTCCCGGCGATACGAGCAGTACTTC
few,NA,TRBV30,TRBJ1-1,CAWSESGVVTEAFF,TGTGCCTGGAGCGAGAGCGGGGTGGTCACTGAAGCTTTCTTT
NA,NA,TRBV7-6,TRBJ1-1,CASRQTGSRTEAFF,TGTGCCAGCAGACAAACAGGAAGCAGGACTGAAGCTTTCTTT
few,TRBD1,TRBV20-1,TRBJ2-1,CSARTGPNEQFF,TGCAGTGCGAGGACAGGGCCCAATGAGCAGTTCTTC
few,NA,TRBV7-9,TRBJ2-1,CASTNQEASEQFF,TGTGCCAGCACCAATCAAGAAGCCAGTGAGCAGTTCTTC
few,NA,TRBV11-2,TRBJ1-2,CASSLIRGVDGYTF,TGTGCCAGCAGCTTAATCAGGGGAGTTGATGGCTACACCTTC
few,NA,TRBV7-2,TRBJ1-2,CASSLAWQTEANYGYTF,TGTGCCAGCAGCTTAGCTTGGCAGACAGAAGCTAACTATGGCTACACCTTC
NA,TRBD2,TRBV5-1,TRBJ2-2,CASTQREGGTGELFF,TGCGCCAGCACTCAGCGGGAGGGCGGCACCGGGGAGCTGTTTTTT
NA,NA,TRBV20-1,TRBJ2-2,CSATVGTNTGELFF,TGCAGTGCTACCGTGGGGACAAACACCGGGGAGCTGTTTTTT
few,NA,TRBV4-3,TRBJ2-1,CASSLVVWERQFF,TGCGCCAGCAGCCTCGTTGTGTGGGAGAGACAGTTCTTC
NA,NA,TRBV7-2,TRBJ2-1,CASTKGRFF,TGTGCCAGCACGAAGGGGCGGTTCTTC
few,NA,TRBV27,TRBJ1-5,CASSLTKGGNQPQHF,TGTGCCAGCAGTCTAACAAAAGGAGGCAATCAGCCCCAGCATTTT
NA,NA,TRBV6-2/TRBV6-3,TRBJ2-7,CASSYRRGRNYEQYF,TGTGCCAGCAGTTACCGCCGAGGTCGAAACTACGAGCAGTACTTC
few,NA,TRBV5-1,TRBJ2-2,CASSSGASASPGELFF,TGCGCCAGCAGCTCAGGAGCCTCCGCGAGCCCCGGGGAGCTGTTTTTT
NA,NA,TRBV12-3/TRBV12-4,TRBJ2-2,CASSPKGWSTGELFF,TGTGCCAGCAGTCCCAAAGGATGGTCCACCGGGGAGCTGTTTTTT
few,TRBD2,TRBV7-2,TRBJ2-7,CASSSAGTSGAREQYF,TGTGCCAGCAGCAGCGCCGGGACTAGCGGAGCCCGCGAGCAGTACTTC
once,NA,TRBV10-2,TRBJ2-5,CASSAPGGLETQYF,TGCGCCAGCAGTGCCCCGGGCGGTTTGGAGACCCAGTACTTC
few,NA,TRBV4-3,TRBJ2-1,CASSTSSSSYNEQFF,TGCGCCAGCAGCACCTCGTCTAGCTCCTACAATGAGCAGTTCTTC
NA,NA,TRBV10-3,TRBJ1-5,CAISTEYSNQPQHF,TGTGCCATCAGCACAGAGTATAGCAATCAGCCCCAGCATTTT
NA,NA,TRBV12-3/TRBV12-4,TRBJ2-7,CASLLGSGSYEQYF,TGTGCCAGCCTTTTAGGTTCGGGCTCCTACGAGCAGTACTTC
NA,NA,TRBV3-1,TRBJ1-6,CASSQVLGNSPLHF,TGTGCCAGCAGCCAAGTGTTGGGAAATTCACCCCTCCACTTT
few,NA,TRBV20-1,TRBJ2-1,CSAWGLGQNNEQFF,TGCAGTGCTTGGGGTTTGGGCCAAAACAATGAGCAGTTCTTC
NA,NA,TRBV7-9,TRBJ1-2,CASSLDGPQLNGYTF,TGTGCCAGCAGCTTAGACGGTCCGCAGCTTAATGGCTACACCTTC
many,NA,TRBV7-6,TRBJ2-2,CASSAMTHTGELFF,TGTGCCAGCAGCGCGATGACCCACACCGGGGAGCTGTTTTTT
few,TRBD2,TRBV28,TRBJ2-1,CASSWGLAGEVFF,TGTGCCAGCAGTTGGGGACTAGCGGGAGAGGTGTTCTTC
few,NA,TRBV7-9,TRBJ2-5,CASGLLPGTNQETQYF,TGTGCCAGCGGGCTCTTACCGGGGACCAACCAAGAGACCCAGTACTTC
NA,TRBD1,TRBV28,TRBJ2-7,CASSSTPGQFSEQYF,TGTGCCAGCAGTTCCACCCCGGGACAGTTTAGCGAGCAGTACTTC
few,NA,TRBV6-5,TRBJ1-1,CASSQQGGEAFF,TGTGCCAGCAGCCAACAAGGAGGTGAAGCTTTCTTT
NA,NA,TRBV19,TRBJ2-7,CASSRGFDEQYF,TGTGCCAGTAGTAGGGGTTTCGACGAGCAGTACTTC
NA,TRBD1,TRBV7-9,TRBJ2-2,CASSTPRGQGYTGELFF,TGTGCCAGCAGTACACCCAGAGGACAGGGCTACACCGGGGAGCTGTTTTTT
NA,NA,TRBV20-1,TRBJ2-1,CSANSGGVNEQFF,TGCAGTGCTAACTCTGGTGGGGTGAATGAGCAGTTCTTC
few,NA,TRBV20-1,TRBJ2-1,CSARATGQYNEQFF,TGCAGTGCTAGGGCCACCGGACAGTACAATGAGCAGTTCTTC
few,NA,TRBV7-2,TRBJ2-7,CASRDTQWGSGFYEQYF,TGTGCCAGCAGGGATACTCAATGGGGGTCGGGGTTCTACGAGCAGTACTTC
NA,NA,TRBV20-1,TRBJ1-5,CSARTSDQPQHF,TGCAGTGCTAGGACCTCGGATCAGCCCCAGCATTTT